This T cell receptor beta chain is from a study of T cell repertoires in cytomegalovirus infection. Note on this clonotype: The antigen is undetermined.

This CDR3 is 17 amino acids long. Per germline, CDR1 KGHSH and CDR2 LQKENI. The V end lost 3 bases, the J end lost 5 bases, and 20 bases lay between the germline ends. Study-wide results and limits: Cumulative frequency of public TCR beta families picked out carriers of CMV plus the relevant HLA.

From the reads, TCRdb called clonotypes with MiXCR, one entry per CDR3 protein. The profile covers 400,000 or so distinct CDR3 sequences, with approximately 33% appearing a single time and approximately 14% taken by the ten largest. The origin of this receptor is a human donor in good health (CMV status not recorded). Some clones in this sample may be carry-over from other donors' samples. The chain has TRBV18 and TRBJ2-4; D tentatively fits TRBD1 or TRBD2 (5 bases each). The specimen was PBMCs. The CDR3 reads CASSPTLGFQGENIQYF. The CDR3 DNA is TGTGCCAGCTCACCGACGTTAGGGTTTCAGGGAGAAAACATTCAGTACTTC.